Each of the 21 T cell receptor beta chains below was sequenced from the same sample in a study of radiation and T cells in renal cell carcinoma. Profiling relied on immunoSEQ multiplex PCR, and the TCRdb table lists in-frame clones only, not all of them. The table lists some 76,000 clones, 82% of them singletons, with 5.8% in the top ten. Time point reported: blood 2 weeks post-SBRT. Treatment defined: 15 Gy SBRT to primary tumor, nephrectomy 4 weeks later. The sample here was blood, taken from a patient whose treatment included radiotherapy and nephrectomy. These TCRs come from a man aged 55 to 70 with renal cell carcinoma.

The CDR3 DNA reads as TGTGCCAGCAGTGAAGGAAGAGGGGTTATAACAGATACGCAGTATTTT. Its translation: CASSEGRGVITDTQYF. The rearrangement uses TRBV6-1 and TRBJ2-3; either TRBD1 or TRBD2 may fit D (5 bases each). The CDR3 sequence is 16 residues long. CDR1 is MNHNS and CDR2 is SASEGT in the germline V gene. Trimming stripped 1 base from V and 3 bases from J, with 14 bases between.

The CDR3 sequence is CASSSPGVGYTF. Here the CDR3 DNA reads TGTGCCAGCAGCTCGCCCGGGGTTGGCTACACCTTC. The chain has TRBV7-6 and TRBJ1-2; no definite D call. There are 12 residues in the CDR3. Germline V gives CDR1 SGHVS, CDR2 FNYEAQ. V was clipped by 4 bases and J by 7 bases, with 10 bases between them.

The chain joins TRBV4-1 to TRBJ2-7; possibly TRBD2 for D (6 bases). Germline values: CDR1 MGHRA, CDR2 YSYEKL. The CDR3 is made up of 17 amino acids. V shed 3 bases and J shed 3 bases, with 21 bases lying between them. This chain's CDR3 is CASSQPDDARGGYEQYF. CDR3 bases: TGCGCCAGCAGCCAGCCCGATGACGCGCGGGGAGGCTACGAGCAGTACTTC.

CDR3 region: CASSERDRTNEKLFF. The DNA for the CDR3 is TGTGCCAGCAGTGAAAGGGACAGAACGAATGAAAAACTGTTTTTT. The chain carries TRBV2 and TRBJ1-4, with 7 bases that match TRBD1. Germline lookup yields CDR1 SNHLY and CDR2 FYNNEI. CDR3 length equals 15 residues. Trimming at V came to 2 bases and at J to 5 bases, leaving 5 bases not matched to a gene.

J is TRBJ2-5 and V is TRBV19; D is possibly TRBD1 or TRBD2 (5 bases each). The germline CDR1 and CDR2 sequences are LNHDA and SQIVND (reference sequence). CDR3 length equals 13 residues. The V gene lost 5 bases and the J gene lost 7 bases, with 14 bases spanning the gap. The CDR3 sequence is CASSPSGPGTQYF. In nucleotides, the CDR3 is TGTGCCAGTAGTCCATCGGGGCCGGGGACCCAGTACTTC. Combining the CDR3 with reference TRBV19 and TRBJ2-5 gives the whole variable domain DGGITQSPKYLFRKEGQNVTLSCEQNLNHDAMYWYRQDPGQGLRLIYYSQIVNDFQKGDIAEGYSVSREKKESFPLTVTSAQKNPTAFYLCASSPSGPGTQYFGPGTRLLVL.

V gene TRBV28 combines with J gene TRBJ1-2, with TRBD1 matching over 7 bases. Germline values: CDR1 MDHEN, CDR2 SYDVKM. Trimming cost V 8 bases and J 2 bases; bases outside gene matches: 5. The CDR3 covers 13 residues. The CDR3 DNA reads TGTGCCAGCGATCACAGGGGAAACTATGGCTACACCTTC. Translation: CASDHRGNYGYTF.

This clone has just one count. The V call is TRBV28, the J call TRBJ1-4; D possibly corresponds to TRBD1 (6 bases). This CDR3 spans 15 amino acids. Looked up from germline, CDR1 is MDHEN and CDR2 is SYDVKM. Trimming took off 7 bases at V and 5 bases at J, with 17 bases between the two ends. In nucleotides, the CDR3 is TGTGCCAGCACCCGCTCGGGACACGGGAATGAAAAACTGTTTTTT. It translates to CASTRSGHGNEKLFF. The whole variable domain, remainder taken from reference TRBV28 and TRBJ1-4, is DVKVTQSSRYLVKRTGEKVFLECVQDMDHENMFWYRQDPGLGLRLIYFSYDVKMKEKGDIPEGYSVSREKKERFSLILESASTNQTSMYLCASTRSGHGNEKLFFGSGTQLSVL.

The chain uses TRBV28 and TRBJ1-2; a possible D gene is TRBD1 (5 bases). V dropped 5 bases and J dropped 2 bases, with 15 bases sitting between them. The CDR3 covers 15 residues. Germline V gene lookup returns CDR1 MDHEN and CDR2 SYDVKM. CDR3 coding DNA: TGTGCCAGCAGTCCGCCCGACAGAGGGAACTATGGCTACACCTTC. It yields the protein CASSPPDRGNYGYTF.

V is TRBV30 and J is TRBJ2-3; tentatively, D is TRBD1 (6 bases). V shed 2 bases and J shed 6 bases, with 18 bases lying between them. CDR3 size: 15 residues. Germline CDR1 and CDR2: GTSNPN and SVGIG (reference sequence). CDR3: CAWSIKTQGSDTQYF. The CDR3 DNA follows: TGTGCCTGGAGTATAAAAACCCAGGGGTCCGATACGCAGTATTTT. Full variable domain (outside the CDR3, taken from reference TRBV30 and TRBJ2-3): SQTIHQWPATLVQPVGSPLSLECTVEGTSNPNLYWYRQAAGRGLQLLFYSVGIGQISSEVPQNLSASRPQDRQFILSSKKLLLSDSGFYLCAWSIKTQGSDTQYFGPGTRLTVL.

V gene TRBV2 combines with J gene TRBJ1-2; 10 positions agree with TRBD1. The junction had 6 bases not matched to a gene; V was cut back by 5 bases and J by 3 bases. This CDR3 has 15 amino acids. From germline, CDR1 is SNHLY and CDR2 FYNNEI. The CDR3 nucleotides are TGTGCCAGCAGTAGACAGGGGGCGAGAGACTATGGCTACACCTTC. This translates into CASSRQGARDYGYTF.

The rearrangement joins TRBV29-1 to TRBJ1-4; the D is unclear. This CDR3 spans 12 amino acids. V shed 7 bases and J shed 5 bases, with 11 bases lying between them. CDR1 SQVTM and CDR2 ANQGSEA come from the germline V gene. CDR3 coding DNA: TGCAGCGCAAAGGACCAAAATGAAAAACTGTTTTTT. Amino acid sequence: CSAKDQNEKLFF. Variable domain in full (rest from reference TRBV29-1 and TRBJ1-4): SAVISQKPSRDICQRGTSLTIQCQVDSQVTMMFWYRQQPGQSLTLIATANQGSEATYESGFVIDKFPISRPNLTFSTLTVSNMSPEDSSIYLCSAKDQNEKLFFGSGTQLSVL.

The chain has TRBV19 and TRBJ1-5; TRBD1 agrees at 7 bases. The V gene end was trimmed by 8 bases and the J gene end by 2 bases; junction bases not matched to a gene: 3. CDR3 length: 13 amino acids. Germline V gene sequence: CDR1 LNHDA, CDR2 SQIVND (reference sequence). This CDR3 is CASDTGGNQPQHF. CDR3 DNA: TGTGCCAGTGATACAGGGGGCAATCAGCCCCAGCATTTT.

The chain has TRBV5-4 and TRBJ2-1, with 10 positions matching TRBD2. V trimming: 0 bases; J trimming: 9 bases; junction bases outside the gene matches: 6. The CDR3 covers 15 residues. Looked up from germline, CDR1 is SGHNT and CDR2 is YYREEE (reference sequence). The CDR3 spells CASSLGLAGVGEQFF. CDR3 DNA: TGTGCCAGCAGCTTGGGGCTAGCGGGAGTAGGTGAGCAGTTCTTC.

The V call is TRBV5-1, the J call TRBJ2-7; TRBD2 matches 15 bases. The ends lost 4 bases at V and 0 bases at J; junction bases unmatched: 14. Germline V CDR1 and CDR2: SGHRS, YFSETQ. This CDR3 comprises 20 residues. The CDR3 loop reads CASSPLEGLAGGPFSYEQYF. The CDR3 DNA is TGCGCCAGCAGCCCTTTGGAGGGACTAGCGGGAGGCCCTTTCTCCTACGAGCAGTACTTC.

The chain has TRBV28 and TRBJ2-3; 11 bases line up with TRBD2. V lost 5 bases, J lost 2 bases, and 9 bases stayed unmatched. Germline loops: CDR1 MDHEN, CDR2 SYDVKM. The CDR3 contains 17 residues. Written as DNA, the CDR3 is TGTGCCAGCAGTCCTAGACTAGCGGGACTAAACACAGATACGCAGTATTTT. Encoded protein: CASSPRLAGLNTDTQYF.

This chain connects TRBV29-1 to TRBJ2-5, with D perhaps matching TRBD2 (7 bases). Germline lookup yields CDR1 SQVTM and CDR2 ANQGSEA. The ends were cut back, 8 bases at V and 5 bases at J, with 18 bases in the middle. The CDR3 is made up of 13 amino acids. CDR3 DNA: TGCAGCACCAAGGGGGGGAAGGGGGAGACCCAGTACTTC. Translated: CSTKGGKGETQYF.

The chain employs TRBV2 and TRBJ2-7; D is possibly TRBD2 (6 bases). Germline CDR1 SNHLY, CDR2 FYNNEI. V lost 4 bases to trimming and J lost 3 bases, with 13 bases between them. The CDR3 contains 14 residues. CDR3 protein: CASSGLGDHYEQYF. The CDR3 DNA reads TGTGCCAGCAGTGGACTAGGGGACCACTACGAGCAGTACTTC.

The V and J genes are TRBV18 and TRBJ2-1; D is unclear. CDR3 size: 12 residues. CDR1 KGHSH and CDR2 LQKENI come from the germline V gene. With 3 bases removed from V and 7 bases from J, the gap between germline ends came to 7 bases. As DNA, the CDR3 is TGTGCCAGCTCACCTGCCGGGAATGAGCAGTTCTTC. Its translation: CASSPAGNEQFF.

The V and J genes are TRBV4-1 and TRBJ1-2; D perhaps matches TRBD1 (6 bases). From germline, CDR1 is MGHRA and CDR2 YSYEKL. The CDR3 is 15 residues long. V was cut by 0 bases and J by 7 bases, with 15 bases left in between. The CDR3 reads CASSQEDGRGSGYTF. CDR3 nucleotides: TGCGCCAGCAGCCAAGAAGACGGCAGGGGAAGTGGCTACACCTTC.

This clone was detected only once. CDR3 DNA: TGCGCCAGCAGCTTGGACAGGGAGGTTTCACCCCTCCACTTT. Its translation is CASSLDREVSPLHF. The chain links TRBV5-1 to TRBJ1-6; a weak D match, TRBD1 (6 bases). There are 14 residues in the CDR3. V lost 0 bases and J 9 bases, leaving 10 bases between the germline ends. Per the germline V gene, CDR1 is SGHRS and CDR2 is YFSETQ. Complete variable domain (other parts from reference TRBV5-1 and TRBJ1-6): KAGVTQTPRYLIKTRGQQVTLSCSPISGHRSVSWYQQTPGQGLQFLFEYFSETQRNKGNFPGRFSGRQFSNSRSEMNVSTLELGDSALYLCASSLDREVSPLHFGNGTRLTVT.

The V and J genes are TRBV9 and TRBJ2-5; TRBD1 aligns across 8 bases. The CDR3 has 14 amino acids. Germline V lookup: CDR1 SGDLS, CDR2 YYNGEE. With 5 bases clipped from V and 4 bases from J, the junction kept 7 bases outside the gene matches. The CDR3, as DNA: TGTGCCAGCAGTGCGCCAGGGGGCGGAGAGACCCAGTACTTC. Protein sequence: CASSAPGGGETQYF.